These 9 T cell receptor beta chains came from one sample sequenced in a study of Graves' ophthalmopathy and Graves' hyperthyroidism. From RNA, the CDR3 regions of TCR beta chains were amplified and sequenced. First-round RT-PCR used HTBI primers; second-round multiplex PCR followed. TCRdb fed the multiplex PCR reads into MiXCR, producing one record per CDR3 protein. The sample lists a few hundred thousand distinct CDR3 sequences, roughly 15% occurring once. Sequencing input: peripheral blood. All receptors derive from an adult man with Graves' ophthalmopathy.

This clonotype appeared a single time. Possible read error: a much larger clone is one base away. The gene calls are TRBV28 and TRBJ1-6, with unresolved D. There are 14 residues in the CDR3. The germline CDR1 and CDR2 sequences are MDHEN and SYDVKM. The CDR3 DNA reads TGTGTCAGCAGAGGTCCCTCCTATAATTCACCCCTCCACTTT. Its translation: CVSRGPSYNSPLHF.

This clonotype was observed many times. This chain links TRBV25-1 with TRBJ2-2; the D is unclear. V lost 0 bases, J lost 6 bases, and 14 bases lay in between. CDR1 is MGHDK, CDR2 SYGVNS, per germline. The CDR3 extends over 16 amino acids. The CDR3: CASSEYGQLTSGELFF. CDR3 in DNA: TGTGCCAGCAGTGAATACGGGCAGCTAACCTCCGGGGAGCTGTTTTTT.

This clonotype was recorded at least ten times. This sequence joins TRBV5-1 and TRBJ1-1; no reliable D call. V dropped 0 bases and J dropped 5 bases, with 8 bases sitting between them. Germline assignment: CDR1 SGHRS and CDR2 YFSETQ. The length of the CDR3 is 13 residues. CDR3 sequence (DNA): TGCGCCAGCAGCTTGGCTCAGGCGACTGAAGCTTTCTTT. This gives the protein CASSLAQATEAFF.

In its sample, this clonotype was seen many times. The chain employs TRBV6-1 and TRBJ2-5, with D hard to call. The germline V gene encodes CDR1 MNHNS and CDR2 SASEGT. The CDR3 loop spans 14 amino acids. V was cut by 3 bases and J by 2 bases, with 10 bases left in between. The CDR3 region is CASSDKKRQETQYF. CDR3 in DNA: TGTGCCAGCAGTGATAAAAAGCGTCAAGAGACCCAGTACTTC.

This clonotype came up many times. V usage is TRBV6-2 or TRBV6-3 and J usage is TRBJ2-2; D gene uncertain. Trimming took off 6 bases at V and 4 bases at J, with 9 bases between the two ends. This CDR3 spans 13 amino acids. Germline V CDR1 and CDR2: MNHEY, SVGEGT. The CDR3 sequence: CASRPGPTGELFF. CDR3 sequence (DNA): TGTGCCAGCAGGCCAGGCCCCACCGGGGAGCTGTTTTTT.

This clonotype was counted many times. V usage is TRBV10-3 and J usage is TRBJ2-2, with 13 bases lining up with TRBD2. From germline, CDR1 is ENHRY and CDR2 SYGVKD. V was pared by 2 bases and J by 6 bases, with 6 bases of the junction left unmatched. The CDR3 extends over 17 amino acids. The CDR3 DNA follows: TGTGCCATCAGTGAGCGAAGGACTAGCGGGGGTGCCGGGGAGCTGTTTTTT. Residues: CAISERRTSGGAGELFF.

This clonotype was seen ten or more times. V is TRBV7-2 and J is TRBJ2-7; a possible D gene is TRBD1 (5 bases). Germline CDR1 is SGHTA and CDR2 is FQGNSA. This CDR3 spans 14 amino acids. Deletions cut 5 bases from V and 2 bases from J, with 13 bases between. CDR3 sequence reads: CASSRVDSTYEQYF. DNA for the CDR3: TGTGCCAGCAGCCGAGTTGACAGTACCTACGAGCAGTACTTC.

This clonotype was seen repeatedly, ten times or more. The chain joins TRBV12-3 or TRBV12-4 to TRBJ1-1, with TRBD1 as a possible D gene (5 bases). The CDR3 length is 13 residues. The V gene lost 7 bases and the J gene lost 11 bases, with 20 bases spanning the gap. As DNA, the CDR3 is TGTGCCAGCACCCCCAGGGAGGCAGGTTTCGCTTTCTTT. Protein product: CASTPREAGFAFF.

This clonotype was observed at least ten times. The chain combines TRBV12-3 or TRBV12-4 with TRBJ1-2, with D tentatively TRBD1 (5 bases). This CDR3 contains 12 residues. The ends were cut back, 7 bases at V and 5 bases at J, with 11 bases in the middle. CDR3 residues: CASNQGFYGYTF. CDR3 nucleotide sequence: TGTGCCAGCAACCAGGGATTTTATGGCTACACCTTC.